This TCR beta chain was found in a study of OX40 agonist ivuxolimab in advanced cancers. Study-wide background: Patients got intravenous ivuxolimab at 0.01 to 10 mg/kg every 2 weeks. Cancers in dose escalation were hepatocellular, melanoma, renal cell and head and neck. Study findings and constraints: CD4+ T cells averaged fewer expanded clones than CD8+ T cells. Among expanded peripheral T cells, antigen specificity went undetermined.

This CDR3 contains 14 residues. Germline V gene sequence: CDR1 LNHDA, CDR2 SQIVND (reference sequence). The table lists this clone with a few counts. As yet, its antigen is unknown. One junction end disagrees with the germline gene, perhaps due to a read error. Other DNA sequences in this sample translate to the same CDR3. Data came from immunoSEQ multiplex PCR; TCRdb stores just in-frame clones and leaves some out. Of some 72,000 clones listed, less than 85% are singletons. This clonotype was sampled from an adult with an advanced solid tumor such as melanoma, head and neck, liver or kidney cancer. V usage is TRBV19 and J usage is TRBJ2-3; D uncertain. This specimen was CD4+ or CD8+ T cells sorted from blood, taken in a trial of the OX40 agonist ivuxolimab. The CDR3 nucleotides are TGTGCCAGCAGATTGACCCGTACAACAGATACGCAGTACTTT. Protein: CASRLTRTTDTQYF. The variable domain in full, completed from reference TRBV19 and TRBJ2-3, reads DGGITQSPKYLFRKEGQNVTLSCEQNLNHDAMYWYRQDPGQGLRLIYYSQIVNDFQKGDIAEGYSVSREKKESFPLTVTSAQKNPTAFYLCASRLTRTTDTQYFGPGTRLTVL.